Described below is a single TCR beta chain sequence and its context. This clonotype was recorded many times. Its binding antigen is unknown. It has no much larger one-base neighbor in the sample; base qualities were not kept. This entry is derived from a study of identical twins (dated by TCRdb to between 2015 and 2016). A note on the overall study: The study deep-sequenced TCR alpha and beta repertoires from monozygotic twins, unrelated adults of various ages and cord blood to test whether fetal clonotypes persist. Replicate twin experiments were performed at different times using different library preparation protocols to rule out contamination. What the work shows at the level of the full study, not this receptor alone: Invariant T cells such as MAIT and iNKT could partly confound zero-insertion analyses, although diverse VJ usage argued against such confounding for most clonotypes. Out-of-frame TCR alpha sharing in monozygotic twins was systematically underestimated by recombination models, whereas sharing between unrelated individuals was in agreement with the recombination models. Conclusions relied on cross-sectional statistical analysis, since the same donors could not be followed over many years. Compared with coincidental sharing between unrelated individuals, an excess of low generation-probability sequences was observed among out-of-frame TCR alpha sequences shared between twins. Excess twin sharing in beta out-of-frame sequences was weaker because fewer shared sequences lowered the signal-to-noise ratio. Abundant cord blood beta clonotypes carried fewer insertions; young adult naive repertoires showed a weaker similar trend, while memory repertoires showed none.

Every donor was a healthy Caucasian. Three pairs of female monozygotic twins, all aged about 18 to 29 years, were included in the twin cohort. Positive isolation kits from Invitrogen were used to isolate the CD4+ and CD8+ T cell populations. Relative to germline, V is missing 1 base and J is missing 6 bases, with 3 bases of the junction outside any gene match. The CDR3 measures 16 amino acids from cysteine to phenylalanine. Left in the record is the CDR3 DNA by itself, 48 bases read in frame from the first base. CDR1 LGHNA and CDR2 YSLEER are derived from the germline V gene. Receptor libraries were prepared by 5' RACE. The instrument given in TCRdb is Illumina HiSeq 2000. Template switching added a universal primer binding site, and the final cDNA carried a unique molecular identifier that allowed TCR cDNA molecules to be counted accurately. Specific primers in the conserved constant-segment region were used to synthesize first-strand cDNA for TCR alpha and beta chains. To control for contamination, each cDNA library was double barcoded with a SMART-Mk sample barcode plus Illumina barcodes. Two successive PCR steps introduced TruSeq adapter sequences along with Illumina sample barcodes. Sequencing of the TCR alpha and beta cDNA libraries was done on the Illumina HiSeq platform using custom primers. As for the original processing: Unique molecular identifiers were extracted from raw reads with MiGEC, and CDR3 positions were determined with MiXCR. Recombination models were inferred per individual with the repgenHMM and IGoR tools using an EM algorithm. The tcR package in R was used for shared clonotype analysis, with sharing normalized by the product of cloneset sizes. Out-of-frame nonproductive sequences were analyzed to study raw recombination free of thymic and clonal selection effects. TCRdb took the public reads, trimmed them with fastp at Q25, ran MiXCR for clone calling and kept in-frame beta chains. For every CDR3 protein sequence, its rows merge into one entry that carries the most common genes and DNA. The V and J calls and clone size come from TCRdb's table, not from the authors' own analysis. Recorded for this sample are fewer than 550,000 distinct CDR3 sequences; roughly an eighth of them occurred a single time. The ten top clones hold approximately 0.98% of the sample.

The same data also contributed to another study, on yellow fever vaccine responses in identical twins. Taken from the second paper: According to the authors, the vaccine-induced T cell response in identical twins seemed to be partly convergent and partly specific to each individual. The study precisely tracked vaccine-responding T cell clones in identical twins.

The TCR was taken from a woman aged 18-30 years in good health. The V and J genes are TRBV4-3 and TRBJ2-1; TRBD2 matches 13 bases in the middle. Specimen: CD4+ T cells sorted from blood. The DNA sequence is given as TGCGCCAGCAGCCAAGCCGGACTAGCGGGAGCCAATGAGCAGTTCTTC. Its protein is CASSQAGLAGANEQFF.